The entry below describes one T cell receptor (beta chain). The data were produced by immunoSEQ multiplex PCR, yet TCRdb's version contains in-frame clones alone and is incomplete. The table lists about 400,000 clones, 85% to 95% of them singletons. The record originates from a study of shared T cell receptors in the human thymus. V was shortened by 2 bases and J by 1 base, with 17 bases between the two germline ends. The CDR3 totals 17 residues. CDR1 MDHEN and CDR2 SYDVKM come from the germline V gene. The chain combines TRBV28 with TRBJ1-1; D call uncertain. The sequence derives from a human donor. Sequencing was performed on thymocytes. CDR3 amino acids: CASSLIRGMAPNTEAFF. As DNA, the CDR3 is TGTGCCAGCAGTTTAATTAGAGGGATGGCGCCGAACACTGAAGCTTTCTTT.